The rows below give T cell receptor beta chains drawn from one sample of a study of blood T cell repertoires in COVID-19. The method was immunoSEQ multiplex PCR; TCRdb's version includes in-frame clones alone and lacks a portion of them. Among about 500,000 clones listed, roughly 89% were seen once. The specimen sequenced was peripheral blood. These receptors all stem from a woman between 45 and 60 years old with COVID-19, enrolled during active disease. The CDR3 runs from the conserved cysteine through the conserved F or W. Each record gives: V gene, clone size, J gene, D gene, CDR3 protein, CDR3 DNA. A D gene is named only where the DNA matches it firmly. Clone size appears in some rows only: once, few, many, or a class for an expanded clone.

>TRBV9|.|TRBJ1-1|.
CASSVGQLNTEAFF
TGTGCCAGCAGCGTAGGACAGTTGAACACTGAAGCTTTCTTT
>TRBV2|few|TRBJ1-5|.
CASNGFRNQPQHF
TGTGCCAGCAACGGGTTTCGCAATCAGCCCCAGCATTTT
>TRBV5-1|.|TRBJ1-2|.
CASSLRGLYGYTF
TGCGCCAGCAGCTTGCGCGGTCTATATGGCTACACCTTC
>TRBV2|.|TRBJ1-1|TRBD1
CASTDRVVTEAFF
TGTGCCAGCACGGACAGGGTGGTCACTGAAGCTTTCTTT
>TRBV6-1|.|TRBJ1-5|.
CASSELGDSNQPQHF
TGTGCCAGCAGTGAGCTGGGAGATAGCAATCAGCCCCAGCATTTT
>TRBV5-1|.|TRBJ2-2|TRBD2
CASSLTSGGAGNTGELFF
TGCGCCAGCAGCTTGACTAGCGGGGGAGCCGGGAACACCGGGGAGCTGTTTTTT
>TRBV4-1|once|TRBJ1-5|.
CASSPSDYSNQPQHF
TGCGCCAGCAGCCCCTCGGACTATAGCAATCAGCCCCAGCATTTT
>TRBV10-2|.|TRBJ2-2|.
CASSERTGELFF
TGCGCCAGCAGTGAGCGCACCGGGGAGCTGTTTTTT
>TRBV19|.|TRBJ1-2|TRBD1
CASSGYRGADGYTF
TGTGCCAGTAGTGGCTACAGGGGAGCGGACGGCTACACCTTC
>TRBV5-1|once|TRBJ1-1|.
CASRIEIEGTEAFF
TGCGCCAGCCGAATCGAAATAGAGGGCACTGAAGCTTTCTTT
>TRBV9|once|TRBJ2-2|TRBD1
CASSVVAGGNAGELFF
TGTGCCAGCAGCGTAGTGGCAGGGGGCAATGCCGGGGAGCTGTTTTTT
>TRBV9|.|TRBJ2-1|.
CASSPPGRSYNEQFF
TGTGCCAGCAGCCCCCCAGGGAGGTCCTACAATGAGCAGTTCTTC
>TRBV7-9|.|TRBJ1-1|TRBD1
CASSLMRSGGLAAFF
TGTGCCAGCAGCTTAATGAGATCAGGGGGCCTGGCAGCTTTCTTT
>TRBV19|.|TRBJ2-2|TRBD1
CASSMRGPVGELFF
TGTGCCAGTAGTATGAGGGGGCCAGTCGGGGAGCTGTTTTTT
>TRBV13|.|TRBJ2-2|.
CASSPGVRNTGELFF
TGTGCCAGCAGCCCAGGGGTCAGGAACACCGGGGAGCTGTTTTTT
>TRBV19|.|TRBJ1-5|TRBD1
CASCGQGESVNQPQHF
TGTGCCAGTTGTGGACAGGGAGAGAGTGTTAATCAGCCCCAGCATTTT
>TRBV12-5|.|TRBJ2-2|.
CASGLVPPAGALGELFF
TGTGCTAGTGGTTTGGTACCGCCCGCGGGGGCCCTCGGGGAGCTGTTTTTT
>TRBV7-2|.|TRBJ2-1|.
CASSFLSSYNEQFF
TGTGCCAGCAGTTTCTTGAGCTCCTACAATGAGCAGTTCTTC
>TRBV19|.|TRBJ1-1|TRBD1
CASSRTGWISDTEAFF
TGTGCCAGTAGTCGGACAGGGTGGATTTCGGACACTGAAGCTTTCTTT
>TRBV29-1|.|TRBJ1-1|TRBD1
CSVGTGGNTEAFF
TGCAGCGTTGGGACAGGGGGGAACACTGAAGCTTTCTTT
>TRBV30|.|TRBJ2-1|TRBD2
CAVAREGNEQFF
TGTGCCGTAGCTAGGGAGGGGAATGAGCAGTTCTTC
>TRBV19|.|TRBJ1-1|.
CASTPPTFF
TGTGCCAGTACCCCCCCAACTTTCTTT
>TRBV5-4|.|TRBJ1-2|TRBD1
CASSTPGQGALGYTF
TGTGCCAGCAGTACGCCGGGACAGGGGGCGCTTGGCTACACCTTC
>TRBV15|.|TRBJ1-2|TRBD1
CATSRDRGDYGYTF
TGTGCCACCAGCAGGGACAGGGGAGACTATGGCTACACCTTC
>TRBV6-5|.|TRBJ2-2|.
CASSPNTGELFF
TGTGCCAGCAGTCCTAACACCGGGGAGCTGTTTTTT
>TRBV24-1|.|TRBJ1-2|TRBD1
CATSDPDRGGGYTF
TGTGCCACCAGTGATCCCGACAGGGGAGGCGGCTACACCTTC
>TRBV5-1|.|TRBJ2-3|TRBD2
CASSLGAVAGIDTQYF
TGCGCCAGCAGCCTGGGGGCGGTAGCGGGGATAGATACGCAGTATTTT
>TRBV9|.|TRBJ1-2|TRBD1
CASSRTGYGYTF
TGTGCCAGCAGCAGGACAGGCTATGGCTACACCTTC
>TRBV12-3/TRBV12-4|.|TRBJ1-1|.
CASSSTRNTEAFF
TGTGCCAGCAGTTCGACTCGGAACACTGAAGCTTTCTTT
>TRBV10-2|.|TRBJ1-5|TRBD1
CASSERDRVSPQHF
TGCGCCAGCAGTGAGAGGGACAGGGTATCGCCCCAGCATTTT
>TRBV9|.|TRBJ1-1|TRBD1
CASSVVTGTGPPRTEAFF
TGTGCCAGCAGCGTAGTAACCGGGACAGGGCCTCCCCGGACTGAAGCTTTCTTT
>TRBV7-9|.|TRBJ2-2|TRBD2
CASSSAGDTGELFF
TGTGCCAGCAGCTCCGCGGGGGACACCGGGGAGCTGTTTTTT
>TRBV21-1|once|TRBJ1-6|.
CASSGQGAGSYNSPLHF
TGTGCCAGCAGTGGACAGGGGGCCGGCTCCTATAATTCACCCCTCCACTTT
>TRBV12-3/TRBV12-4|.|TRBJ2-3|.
CASSSTSADTQYF
TGTGCCAGCAGTTCCACGTCGGCAGATACGCAGTATTTT
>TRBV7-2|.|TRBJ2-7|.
CASSPSPGVTYEQYF
TGTGCCAGCAGCCCCTCCCCAGGGGTCACCTACGAGCAGTACTTC
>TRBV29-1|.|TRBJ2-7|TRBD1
CSVPSRDSYEQYF
TGCAGCGTTCCCTCTCGGGACAGTTACGAGCAGTACTTC
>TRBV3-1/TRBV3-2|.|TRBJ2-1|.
CASSPSFDRGEQFF
TGTGCCAGCAGCCCCTCATTCGACCGGGGGGAGCAGTTCTTC
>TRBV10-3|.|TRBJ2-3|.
CAISELGLGDTQYF
TGTGCCATCAGTGAGTTAGGCCTCGGGGATACGCAGTATTTT
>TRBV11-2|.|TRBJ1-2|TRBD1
CASSLFRAGGGYTF
TGTGCCAGCAGCTTATTTAGGGCAGGGGGCGGCTACACCTTC
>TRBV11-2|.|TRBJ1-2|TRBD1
CASSSSGTVVEGYTF
TGTGCCAGCAGCTCTTCCGGGACAGTCGTTGAGGGCTACACCTTC
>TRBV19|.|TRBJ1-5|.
CASSVRGYQPQHF
TGTGCCAGTAGTGTCAGGGGATATCAGCCCCAGCATTTT
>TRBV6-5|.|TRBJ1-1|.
CASTSDRNTEAFF
TGTGCCAGCACCAGTGACAGGAACACTGAAGCTTTCTTT
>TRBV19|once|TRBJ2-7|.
CASSIDLRANRYEQYF
TGTGCCAGTAGTATAGATCTCCGAGCCAATCGCTACGAGCAGTACTTC
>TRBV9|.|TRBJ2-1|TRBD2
CASSVASGGPNEQFF
TGTGCCAGCAGCGTAGCTAGCGGGGGGCCCAATGAGCAGTTCTTC
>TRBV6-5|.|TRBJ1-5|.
CASTIDGGNQPQHF
TGTGCCAGCACCATAGATGGGGGGAATCAGCCCCAGCATTTT
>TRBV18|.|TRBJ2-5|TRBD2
CASSPPIAGAGETQYF
TGTGCCAGCTCACCGCCAATAGCGGGGGCCGGGGAGACCCAGTACTTC
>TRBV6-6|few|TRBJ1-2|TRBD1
CASSPGTGAGYTF
TGTGCCAGCAGTCCAGGGACAGGGGCTGGCTACACCTTC
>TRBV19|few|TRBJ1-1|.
CASSISRMNTEAFF
TGTGCCAGTAGTATATCCAGGATGAACACTGAAGCTTTCTTT
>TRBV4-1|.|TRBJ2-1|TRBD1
CASSRETGQGLYNEQFF
TGCGCCAGCAGCCGTGAAACAGGACAGGGCCTTTACAATGAGCAGTTCTTC
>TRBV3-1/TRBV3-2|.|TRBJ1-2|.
CASSHRGPYGYTF
TGTGCCAGCAGCCACAGAGGCCCCTATGGCTACACCTTC
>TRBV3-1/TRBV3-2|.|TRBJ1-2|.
CASSQRDSYGYTF
TGTGCCAGCAGCCAGAGAGACAGCTATGGCTACACCTTC
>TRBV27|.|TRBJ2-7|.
CASSPRTGPYEQYF
TGTGCCAGCAGTCCGCGTACAGGGCCCTACGAGCAGTACTTC